Only one count was recorded for the clone carrying this T cell receptor (beta chain). Per the germline V gene, CDR1 is DFQATT and CDR2 is SNEGSKA (reference sequence). V lost 6 bases and J 4 bases, leaving 18 bases between the germline ends. The CDR3 totals 15 residues. The record originates from a study of T-cell memory formation after mild COVID-19. About the research overall: TCR clusters showed largely donor specificity.

From 5'RACE with constant-segment primers came TCR alpha and TCR beta cDNA libraries that carried sample barcodes and UMIs. One entry per CDR3 protein, called by TCRdb with MiXCR from the 5' RACE reads. The table records approximately 500,000 distinct CDR3 sequences, around 25% of them present only once. This chain links TRBV20-1 with TRBJ2-2; possibly TRBD2 for D (7 bases). Material: PBMCs or a T cell subset sorted from them (not recorded which). The sequence was collected from an adult woman who had mild COVID-19 (a few samples of this study predate the infection). Cell type and time point are not known. The DNA for the CDR3 is TGCAGTGCGTCAGAGGGGGGGATTGGCACCGGGGAGCTGTTTTTT. Encoded protein: CSASEGGIGTGELFF.